The 11 T cell receptor beta chains presented below share a single source sample, sequenced in a study of shared clonotypes between healthy human individuals. Profiling relied on immunoSEQ multiplex PCR, and the TCRdb table lists in-frame clones only, not all of them. The sample carries 650,000 to 800,000 clones, roughly two thirds recorded once. The source material was memory CD4+ T cells sorted from blood. Indicated subset: CD45RA-negative fraction. The source is a woman aged 25 to 39 in good health.

J is TRBJ2-7 and V is TRBV28, with TRBD1 matching over 7 bases. This CDR3 is 14 amino acids long. The V segment lost 2 bases and the J segment 6 bases; nucleotides outside the gene matches: 7. Germline values: CDR1 MDHEN, CDR2 SYDVKM. Here the CDR3 reads CASSLHGRTGEQYF. In nucleotides, the CDR3 is TGTGCCAGCAGTTTACATGGACGGACAGGCGAGCAGTACTTC.

The chain uses TRBV10-3 and TRBJ2-3, with D perhaps matching TRBD2 (5 bases). CDR1 and CDR2 from the germline V gene are ENHRY and SYGVKD. CDR3 length: 12 amino acids. With 10 bases removed from V and 4 bases from J, the gap between germline ends came to 12 bases. CDR3 in amino acids: CATEDSSDTQYF. Written as DNA, the CDR3 is TGTGCCACCGAGGACTCTTCAGATACGCAGTATTTT.

This CDR3 reads CASSSVWDARGEAFF. The CDR3 coding sequence is TGTGCCAGCAGCTCCGTATGGGACGCCCGGGGTGAAGCTTTCTTT. The J gene is TRBJ1-1, the V gene TRBV11-3; a possible D gene is TRBD1 (5 bases). Germline CDR1 is SGHNT and CDR2 is YENEEA. The CDR3 contains 15 residues. V was cut by 4 bases and J by 7 bases, with 19 bases left in between.

This clone was recorded a few times. The chain carries TRBV19 and TRBJ1-2; D remains unclear. Germline values: CDR1 LNHDA, CDR2 SQIVND (reference sequence). This CDR3 contains 14 residues. Trimming pared 4 bases from V and 0 bases from J, leaving 9 bases between. CDR3 DNA: TGTGCCAGTAGTACAGTCGGGGCTAACTATGGCTACACCTTC. Its protein is CASSTVGANYGYTF.

This chain uses TRBV4-1 with TRBJ1-2; TRBD1 matches 9 bases. The CDR3 covers 15 residues. Germline-derived CDR1 and CDR2 are MGHRA and YSYEKL. V was pared by 1 base and J by 5 bases, with 5 bases of the junction left unmatched. CDR3 DNA sequence: TGCGCCAGCAGCCAAGCCGGGACAGGGAGATATGGCTACACCTTC. Its protein product is CASSQAGTGRYGYTF.

This clone was seen only a few times. The CDR3 reads CASSLRGNTEAFF. As DNA, the CDR3 is TGTGCCAGCAGCTTAAGAGGGAACACTGAAGCTTTCTTT. This chain connects TRBV7-8 to TRBJ1-1; no clear D. The CDR3 extends over 13 amino acids. V was shortened by 2 bases and J by 1 base, with 5 bases between the two germline ends. Per germline, CDR1 SGHVS and CDR2 FQNEAQ. Variable domain in full (rest from reference TRBV7-8 and TRBJ1-1): GAGVSQSPRYKVAKRGQDVALRCDPISGHVSLFWYQQALGQGPEFLTYFQNEAQLDKSGLPSDRFFAERPEGSVSTLKIQRTQQEDSAVYLCASSLRGNTEAFFGQGTRLTVV.

The rearrangement uses TRBV4-2 and TRBJ2-2; 10 bases fit TRBD1. The CDR3 runs 16 residues. After removal of 4 bases from V and 1 base from J, the junction contained 3 bases not matched to a gene. Germline CDR1 LGHNA, CDR2 YNFKEQ. The CDR3 coding sequence is TGTGCCAGCAGCCGTGGACAGGGGGAGAACACCGGGGAGCTGTTTTTT. This codes for CASSRGQGENTGELFF.

The chain has TRBV6-5 and TRBJ1-2; no clear D gene. The CDR3 spans 14 residues. Germline V gene data show CDR1 as MNHEY and CDR2 as SVGAGI. Between the trimmed V and J ends, which lost 6 bases and 4 bases, there was a span of 15 bases. In nucleotides, the CDR3 is TGTGCCAGCAGCGTTGGTCGGGGAGGCTATGGCTACACCTTC. Encoded protein: CASSVGRGGYGYTF.

V usage is TRBV4-2 and J usage is TRBJ2-5; D is unclear. The better agreement between TRBJ2-7 and the DNA end casts doubt on the J call. The length of the CDR3 is 14 residues. Germline-derived CDR1 and CDR2 are LGHNA and YNFKEQ. The CDR3 sequence: CASSQKGNSYEQYF. CDR3 nucleotides: TGTGCCAGCAGCCAGAAGGGAAACTCCTACGAGCAGTACTTC.

The genes are TRBV29-1 and TRBJ1-2, with D uncertain. CDR3 size: 11 residues. Germline V CDR1 and CDR2: SQVTM, ANQGSEA. Trimming cost V 3 bases and J 8 bases, with 10 bases left between them. The CDR3 protein is CSVDPAGGYTF. In nucleotides, the CDR3 is TGCAGCGTTGACCCGGCCGGGGGCTACACCTTC.

The chain couples TRBV5-4 to TRBJ2-5; 7 positions agree with TRBD1. Germline CDR1 is SGHNT and CDR2 is YYREEE (reference sequence). The CDR3 has 14 amino acids. V lost 4 bases to trimming and J lost 0 bases; unmatched junction nucleotides: 3. In DNA form, the CDR3 reads TGTGCCAGCAGCCGGGGACAGAACCAAGAGACCCAGTACTTC. It translates to CASSRGQNQETQYF. Filled out from reference TRBV5-4 and TRBJ2-5, the complete variable domain reads ETGVTQSPTHLIKTRGQQVTLRCSSQSGHNTVSWYQQALGQGPQFIFQYYREEENGRGNFPPRFSGLQFPNYSSELNVNALELDDSALYLCASSRGQNQETQYFGPGTRLLVL.